Listed below are T cell receptor beta chains from one sample, sequenced in a study of cytomegalovirus exposure and HLA in healthy donors. Method: immunoSEQ multiplex PCR; TCRdb's copy keeps in-frame clones and lacks some. The sample consists of some 170,000 clones, about 80% of them appearing once. Sequenced sample: PBMCs. These TCRs come from a woman aged 45-65 years in good health and CMV-seronegative. Both conserved end residues are part of each CDR3. The order of the fields is V gene, D gene, J gene, clone size, CDR3 DNA, CDR3 protein. D genes are given only for firm matches. The listing skips clone size in some rows; elsewhere it reads once, few, many or a size class.

TRBV9	TRBD1	TRBJ2-1	-	TGTGCCAGCAGCGCCTCCCGGACAGGAAAGGGTGAGCAGTTCTTC	CASSASRTGKGEQFF
TRBV6-5	TRBD1	TRBJ1-2	few	TGTGCCAGCAGTTCTCGGACAGGGACTAACTATGGCTACACCTTC	CASSSRTGTNYGYTF
TRBV7-6	-	TRBJ2-7	-	TGTGCCAGCAGCTTGGGGGAGGCTATCTCCTACGAGCAGTACTTC	CASSLGEAISYEQYF
TRBV18	-	TRBJ1-2	-	TGTGCCAGCTCACTCGGACAGCCTTATGGCTACACCTTC	CASSLGQPYGYTF
TRBV19	-	TRBJ2-7	-	TGTGCCAGTAGTATGGAGCAGGGCCTAACCTACGAGCAGTACTTC	CASSMEQGLTYEQYF
TRBV4-3	TRBD1	TRBJ2-7	-	TGCGCCAGCAGCCCGGGGACAGGAACCATCTACGAGCAGTACTTC	CASSPGTGTIYEQYF
TRBV27	-	TRBJ2-7	-	TGTGCCAGCAGTTTGGGACAAGCAGCCTACGAGCAGTACTTC	CASSLGQAAYEQYF
TRBV18	TRBD2	TRBJ2-1	-	TGTGCCAGCTCACCAGGGAGGGTGGGTGAGCAGTTCTTC	CASSPGRVGEQFF
TRBV9	-	TRBJ2-3	-	TGTGCCAGCAGCGCCCGCGTCGCAGATACGCAGTATTTT	CASSARVADTQYF
TRBV6-5	-	TRBJ1-5	-	TGTGCCAGCAGTTCTAAAGACAGGAATAGCAATCAGCCCCAGCATTTT	CASSSKDRNSNQPQHF
TRBV27	-	TRBJ2-5	-	TGTGCCAGCAGTAGGAGTTCCCAAGAGACCCAGTACTTC	CASSRSSQETQYF
TRBV2	-	TRBJ2-5	-	TGTGCCAGCAGTGAAAGGGCAGGGGAGACCCAGTACTTC	CASSERAGETQYF
TRBV7-9	-	TRBJ2-7	once	TGTGCCAGCAGCCCGAAGGAGGTGCTCTCCTACGAGCAGTACTTC	CASSPKEVLSYEQYF
TRBV28	-	TRBJ1-2	once	TGTGCCAGCAGTCCCCAGACTCTAAACTATGGCTACACCTTC	CASSPQTLNYGYTF
TRBV4-3	-	TRBJ1-5	-	TGCGCCAGCAGCCAGCAACAGGGTTGGGGTCAGCCCCAGCATTTT	CASSQQQGWGQPQHF
TRBV18	-	TRBJ1-2	-	TGTGCCAGCTCACCTGCAGGGAATAGCTGGGCCTATGGCTACACCTTC	CASSPAGNSWAYGYTF
TRBV10-3	-	TRBJ2-1	-	TGTGCCATCGCGGGCGGGAATAACAATGAGCAGTTCTTC	CAIAGGNNNEQFF
TRBV19	TRBD1	TRBJ2-2	-	TGTGCCAGTAGTAGGACAGGGATGGCCGGGGAGCTGTTTTTT	CASSRTGMAGELFF
TRBV19	-	TRBJ1-1	-	TGTGCCAGTAGATCGGGCCTCCGGGGGGGCACTGAAGCTTTCTTT	CASRSGLRGGTEAFF
TRBV2	TRBD2	TRBJ2-5	few	TGTGCCAGCAGTGGGGGTGGGGAGGAGCGGGAGCCCACGGGAGAGACCCAGTACTTC	CASSGGGEEREPTGETQYF
TRBV5-1	-	TRBJ2-2	-	TGCGCCAGCAGCCCCCTCATCTCGGGGGGGGAGCTGTTTTTT	CASSPLISGGELFF
TRBV28	TRBD1	TRBJ2-7	-	TGTGCCAGCAGCTCAAGGGACAGGGGCTACGAGCAGTACTTC	CASSSRDRGYEQYF
TRBV10-3	TRBD2	TRBJ2-1	-	TGTGCCATCAAGACTAGCGGCTACAATGAGCAGTTCTTC	CAIKTSGYNEQFF
TRBV7-2	-	TRBJ2-2	-	TGTGCCAGCAGCTTAGGAGTTCGGGGGTGGGCCGGGGAGCTGTTTTTT	CASSLGVRGWAGELFF
TRBV28	-	TRBJ1-5	-	TGTGCCAGCAGTTCCCTCCGACAGGACGGCAATCAGCCCCAGCATTTT	CASSSLRQDGNQPQHF
TRBV18	-	TRBJ2-5	-	TGTGCCAGCTCACCACTGGCAGGTTCTCAAGAGACCCAGTACTTC	CASSPLAGSQETQYF
TRBV5-1	-	TRBJ2-2	-	TGCGCCAGCAGCTTGGAAATCAGGTGGAAAGCGGCCGGGGAGCTGTTTTTT	CASSLEIRWKAAGELFF
TRBV9	-	TRBJ1-3	-	TGTGCCAGCAGCGTAGGTCTCCCATTAGCGGGAAACACCATATATTTT	CASSVGLPLAGNTIYF
TRBV7-2	TRBD1	TRBJ1-5	-	TGTGCCAGCAGCGCACAGACAGGGGTGAATCAGCCCCAGCATTTT	CASSAQTGVNQPQHF
TRBV30	-	TRBJ1-1	few	TGTGCCTGGACCCCCTTAGGGGCGGAGAGCACTGAAGCTTTCTTT	CAWTPLGAESTEAFF
TRBV5-4	TRBD1	TRBJ2-5	-	TGTGCCAGCAGCTTGGCCGGGACAGGGCAAGAGACCCAGTACTTC	CASSLAGTGQETQYF
TRBV7-2	-	TRBJ1-1	-	TGTGCCAGCAGCTTAGCGCCCGGGGGGGCTTTCTTT	CASSLAPGGAFF
TRBV11-1	TRBD1	TRBJ2-7	-	TGTGCCAGCAGCTTGAACAGGGGGGCCTACGAGCAGTACTTC	CASSLNRGAYEQYF
TRBV29-1	-	TRBJ2-3	-	TGCAGCGTCCGAGGGGGACGAACAGGAACAGATACGCAGTATTTT	CSVRGGRTGTDTQYF
TRBV28	-	TRBJ1-3	-	TGTGCCAGCAGTTTGACAGTCATTAGCTCTGGAAACACCATATATTTT	CASSLTVISSGNTIYF
TRBV4-1	-	TRBJ2-7	-	TGCGCCAGCAGCCAAGTGAGACAGACCCTCTACGAGCAGTACTTC	CASSQVRQTLYEQYF
TRBV27	TRBD1	TRBJ1-1	-	TGTGCCAGCAGTTTGACAGGGGGCAGTAAAAACACTGAAGCTTTCTTT	CASSLTGGSKNTEAFF
TRBV29-1	TRBD1	TRBJ2-2	-	TGCAGCGTGTGGACAGGGGAGGCCGGGGAGCTGTTTTTT	CSVWTGEAGELFF
TRBV10-2	-	TRBJ1-3	-	TGCGCCAGCAGTGAGTCCGGGTACGACACCATATATTTT	CASSESGYDTIYF
TRBV5-1	-	TRBJ2-5	few	TGCGCCAGCAGCTCTCCGGGGAGGGGGAAGTTAGGAGAGACCCAGTACTTC	CASSSPGRGKLGETQYF
TRBV7-2	TRBD1	TRBJ2-1	-	TGTGCCAGCAGCTTAGCAGGGGGCGGGCATGAGCAGTTCTTC	CASSLAGGGHEQFF
TRBV18	TRBD2	TRBJ2-7	-	TGTGCCAGCTCATCCCGACTAGCGGGGTACTACGAGCAGTACTTC	CASSSRLAGYYEQYF
TRBV6-6	TRBD1	TRBJ1-5	-	TGTGCCAGCAGTACAGGACAGGGGACCCAGCATTTT	CASSTGQGTQHF
TRBV7-9	TRBD1	TRBJ1-6	-	TGTGCCAGCAGCCCGCGACAGGGTGGGAATTCACCCCTCCACTTT	CASSPRQGGNSPLHF
TRBV7-9	TRBD1	TRBJ1-3	-	TGTGCCAGCAGCTTACTCTTGGGACAGGGGGAAAGAAACACCATATATTTT	CASSLLLGQGERNTIYF
TRBV2	-	TRBJ2-7	-	TGTGCCAGCAGTTCGCAGGGTAAGGAGCAGTACTTC	CASSSQGKEQYF
TRBV7-8	TRBD2	TRBJ2-7	-	TGTGCCAGCAGCTCCTCTAGCGGGGTCAGCTACGAGCAGTACTTC	CASSSSSGVSYEQYF
TRBV11-2	-	TRBJ2-1	-	TGTGCCAGCAGCTTCGACTTGAGGGCGAGCTCCTACAATGAGCAGTTCTTC	CASSFDLRASSYNEQFF
TRBV11-2	-	TRBJ1-1	-	TGTGCCAGCAGCCAGATACAGGGTTTACCTGAAGCTTTCTTT	CASSQIQGLPEAFF
TRBV5-8	TRBD1	TRBJ2-1	-	TGTGCCAGCAGCTTGGACAGGGGATGGAATGAGCAGTTCTTC	CASSLDRGWNEQFF
TRBV7-2	-	TRBJ1-1	-	TGTGCCAGCAGCTTAGATCATGAGGGGGTAGACACTGAAGCTTTCTTT	CASSLDHEGVDTEAFF
TRBV6-1	-	TRBJ2-1	-	TGTGCCAGCACGGTTCAGGGGAATGAGCAGTTCTTC	CASTVQGNEQFF
TRBV28	-	TRBJ2-5	-	TGTGCCAGCAGTTTGGCGGGGGCGTACCAAGAGACCCAGTACTTC	CASSLAGAYQETQYF
TRBV10-3	-	TRBJ2-1	-	TGTGCCATCAGTGAGTTCGGCAGGGACAATGAGCAGTTCTTC	CAISEFGRDNEQFF